This T cell receptor beta chain was profiled in a study of T cell changes during pregnancy in multiple sclerosis. Clones were read by immunoSEQ multiplex PCR, and TCRdb kept only the in-frame ones, dropping some. The repertoire holds 90,000 to 100,000 clones, approximately 92% seen once, with around 4.5% in the top ten. This CDR3 has 12 amino acids. Germline CDR1 is SGHAT and CDR2 is FQNNGV. J was trimmed by 14 bases and V by 5 bases; bases with no gene match: 7. The sample consisted of peripheral blood, taken in the first trimester of pregnancy. The chain employs TRBV11-2 and TRBJ1-4; 8 bases agree with TRBD1. The sequence was obtained from a female donor with multiple sclerosis, enrolled in a pregnancy study. The CDR3 sequence is CASSRDRLGLFF. The CDR3 DNA reads TGTGCCAGCAGCCGGGACAGGCTGGGGCTGTTTTTT.